The sequence of this T cell receptor (beta chain) was determined in a study of type 1 regulatory T cells. Study information: An in vitro protocol generated T-allo10, a Tr1-enriched, alloantigen-specific CD4 T cell product.

Graft donor-derived T-allo10 cells were described as host-alloantigen-specific, anergic, and alloantigen-specifically suppressive. In regard to this clonotype: The antigen is unknown.

One entry per CDR3 protein results from TCRdb running MiXCR on the reads. Of about 68,000 distinct CDR3 sequences in the sample, nearly 65% were seen once. The CDR3 runs 15 residues. Between the trimmed V and J ends, which lost 0 bases and 4 bases, there was a span of 13 bases. Germline-derived CDR1 and CDR2 are MGHRA and YSYEKL. Material: cultured T cells, either the whole culture or a sorted T cell fraction (not recorded which). Subset of the sample: Tr1-enriched cell product generated in vitro against host alloantigens. The rearrangement links TRBV4-1 to TRBJ2-7; a weak D match, TRBD1 (5 bases). The TCR originated in a human donor in good health. The CDR3 sequence: CASSQDPGSTYEQYF. The CDR3 bases are TGCGCCAGCAGCCAAGATCCAGGGTCCACGTACGAGCAGTACTTC.